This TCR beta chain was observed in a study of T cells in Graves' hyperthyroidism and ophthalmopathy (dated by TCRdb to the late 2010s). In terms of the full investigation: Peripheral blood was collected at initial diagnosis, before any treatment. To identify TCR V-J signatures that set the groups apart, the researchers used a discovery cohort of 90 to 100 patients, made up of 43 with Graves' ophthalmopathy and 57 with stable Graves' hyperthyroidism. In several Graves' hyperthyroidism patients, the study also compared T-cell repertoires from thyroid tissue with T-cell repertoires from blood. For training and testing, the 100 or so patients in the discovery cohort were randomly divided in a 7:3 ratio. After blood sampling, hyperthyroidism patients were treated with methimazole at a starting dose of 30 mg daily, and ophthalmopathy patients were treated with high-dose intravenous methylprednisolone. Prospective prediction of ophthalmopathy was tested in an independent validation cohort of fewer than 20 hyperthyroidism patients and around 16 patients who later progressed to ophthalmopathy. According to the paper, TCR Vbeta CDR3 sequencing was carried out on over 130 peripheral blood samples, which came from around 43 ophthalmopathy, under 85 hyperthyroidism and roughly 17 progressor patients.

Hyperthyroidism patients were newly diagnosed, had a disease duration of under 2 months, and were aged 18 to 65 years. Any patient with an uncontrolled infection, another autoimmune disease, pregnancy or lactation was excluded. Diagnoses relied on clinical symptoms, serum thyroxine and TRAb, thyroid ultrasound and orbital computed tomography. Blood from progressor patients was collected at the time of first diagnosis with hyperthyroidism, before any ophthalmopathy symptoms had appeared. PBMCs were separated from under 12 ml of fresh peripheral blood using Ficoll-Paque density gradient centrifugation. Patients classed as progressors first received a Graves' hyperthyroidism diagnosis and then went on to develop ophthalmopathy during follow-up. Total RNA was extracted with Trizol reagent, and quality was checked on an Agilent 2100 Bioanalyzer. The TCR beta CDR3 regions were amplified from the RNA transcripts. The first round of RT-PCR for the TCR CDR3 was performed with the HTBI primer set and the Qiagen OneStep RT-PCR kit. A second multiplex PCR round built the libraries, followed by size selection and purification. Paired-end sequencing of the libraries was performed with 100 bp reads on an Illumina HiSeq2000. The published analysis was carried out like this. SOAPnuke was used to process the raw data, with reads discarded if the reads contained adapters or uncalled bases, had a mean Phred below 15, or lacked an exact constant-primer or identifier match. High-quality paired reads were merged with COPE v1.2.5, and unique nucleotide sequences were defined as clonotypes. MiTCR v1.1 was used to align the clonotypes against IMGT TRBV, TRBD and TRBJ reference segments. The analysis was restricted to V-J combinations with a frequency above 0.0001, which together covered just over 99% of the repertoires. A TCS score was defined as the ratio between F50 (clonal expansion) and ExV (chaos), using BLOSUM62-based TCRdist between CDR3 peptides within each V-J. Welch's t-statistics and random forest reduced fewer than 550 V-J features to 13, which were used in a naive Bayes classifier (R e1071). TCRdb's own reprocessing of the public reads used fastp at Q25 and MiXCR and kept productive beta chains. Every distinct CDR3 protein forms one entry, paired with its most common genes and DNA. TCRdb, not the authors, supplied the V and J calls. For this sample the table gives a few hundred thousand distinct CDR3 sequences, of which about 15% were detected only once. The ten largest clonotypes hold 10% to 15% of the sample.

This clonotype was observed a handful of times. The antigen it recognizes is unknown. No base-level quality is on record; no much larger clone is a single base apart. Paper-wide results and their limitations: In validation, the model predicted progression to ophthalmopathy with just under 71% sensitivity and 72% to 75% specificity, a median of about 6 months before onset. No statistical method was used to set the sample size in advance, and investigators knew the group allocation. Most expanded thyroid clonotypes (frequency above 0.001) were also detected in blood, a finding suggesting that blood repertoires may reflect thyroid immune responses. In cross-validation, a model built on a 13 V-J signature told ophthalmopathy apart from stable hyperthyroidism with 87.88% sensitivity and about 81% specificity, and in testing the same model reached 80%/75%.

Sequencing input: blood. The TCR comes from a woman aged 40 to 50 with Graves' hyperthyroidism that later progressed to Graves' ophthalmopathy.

The bases are TGCAGTGCTAGAGCCTCCTTAGCGACTAGCGGGACCGGGGAGCTGTTTTTT. Translated, it gives CSARASLATSGTGELFF. The chain is assembled from TRBV20-1 and TRBJ2-2; TRBD2 matches 10 bases in the middle. Via the germline V gene (reference sequence), CDR1 is DFQATT and CDR2 SNEGSKA. Spanning cysteine to phenylalanine, the CDR3 consists of 17 amino acids. Only the CDR3 portion is preserved as DNA: 51 bases, with reading frame beginning at the first base. For this chain, trimming is 1 base at the V end and 5 bases at the J end, and the number of junction bases without a gene match is 10.